This TCR beta chain was obtained from a study of blood T cell repertoires in COVID-19. Study at large: The samples span acute and convalescent COVID-19 from the United States, Italy and Spain. Sample material is recorded as cDNA or gDNA derived from T cells, B-cell-depleted T cells, or PBMCs.

The germline CDR1 and CDR2 sequences are SGHVS and FQNEAQ. The CDR3 totals 13 residues. V shed 3 bases and J shed 4 bases, with 9 bases lying between them. Original handling: Reference gene primer amplification gave nucleated cell count estimates. Libraries were prepared by immunoSEQ multiplex PCR; TCRdb keeps only in-frame clonotypes and omits some of them. The V and J calls and the clone size are those of that table, but D and trimming were determined from the DNA. The sample consists of 200,000 to 300,000 clones, more than 75% of them appearing once. Participant reports of clinical history set cohort assignment.

The chain combines TRBV7-8 with TRBJ1-1, with a weak D call TRBD1 (5 bases). The sample consisted of PBMCs or T cells enriched from blood (not recorded which). This sequence was found in a woman between 40 and 50 years old with acute COVID-19. CDR3 protein: CASSFQGGTEAFF. The CDR3 DNA reads as TGTGCCAGCAGCTTTCAGGGAGGCACTGAAGCTTTCTTT.